This T cell receptor (beta chain) was profiled in a study of tissue-resident memory T cells in lung cancer (dated by TCRdb to between 2018 and 2020). For the wider study: Paired tumor TRM and tumor non-TRM populations from 10 lung cancer patients were compared using TCR beta-chain sequencing.

By how much of the sample it makes up, this clonotype is large (0.1 to 1%). Its antigen target is currently unknown. No clone much larger than this one lies a single base away; base qualities are absent. TCRdb shows the sequencer as Illumina MiSeq. Unique molecular identifiers were built into the TCR sequencing libraries, which were indexed using TruSeq single indexes. The authors' pipeline ran thus. MIGEC v1.2.7 was used to map and error-correct TCR reads, and VDJtools v1.1.7 was then used for analysis, with default settings for both tools. Shannon-Wiener and inverse Simpson indices were computed in VDJtools to quantify repertoire diversity. A frequency threshold of at least three was used to define expanded TCRbeta clonotypes. Statistical comparisons of TCR diversity between tumor TRM and non-TRM populations used Wilcoxon rank-sum tests across some 10 patients. The public reads were reprocessed in TCRdb via fastp at Q25 and MiXCR, keeping in-frame beta chains. Every distinct CDR3 protein forms one entry, paired with its most common genes and DNA. It is TCRdb's table, rather than the study itself, that gives the V and J calls and clone size. Recorded for this sample are some 200 distinct CDR3 sequences; about 20% of them occurred a single time. Of the sample, under 55% falls within the top ten clones.

Study-wide findings and limitations: The most expanded clonotype averaged about 18% of sequenced TRM cells per patient, suggesting expansion of a single tumor antigen-specific clone. Compared with tumor non-TRM cells, tumor TRM cells had a significantly more restricted TCR repertoire, with lower Shannon-Wiener and inverse Simpson diversity. On average, expanded clonotypes made up approximately 78% of tumor TRM repertoires, compared with 52% of tumor non-TRM repertoires.

CDR1 and CDR2, looked up from the germline V gene, are SGHVS and FQNEAQ. V loses 3 bases of germline sequence and J loses 2 bases, and the interval between the two ends is 7 bases. The cysteine opens and the phenylalanine closes a CDR3 of 13 amino acids. Only the CDR3 part of the read is kept: 39 bases, read in frame from the first base. A BD FACSAria-II was used to sort CD8+ T cells by CD103 expression straight into ice-cold TRIzol LS reagent. Freshly resected lung tumor tissue was obtained at surgical resection. After Fc receptor blocking, the fresh cells were stained for CD45, CD4, CD3, CD8A and CD103, and DAPI served for live/dead discrimination. A miRNeasy kit was used to purify total RNA from sorted CD103+ and CD103- CD8+ T cells. Tumor-infiltrating CD8+ cytotoxic T cells were sorted according to CD103 expression so that tissue-resident memory (TRM) cells were separated from non-TRM cells. The donors had treatment-naive lung cancer. Patients with respiratory malignancies who were newly diagnosed and untreated were recruited prospectively after referral.

The TCR comes from a human donor with treatment-naive lung cancer (subtype not recorded). The sample taken for sequencing was CD103+ CD8+ T cells from lung tumor tissue. This specimen's cell subset or site label, interpreted: tissue-resident memory (TRM) CD8+ CTLs. The sequence is built from TRBV7-8 and TRBJ1-2, with TRBD1 perhaps the D gene, on 5 matching bases. Here is the DNA: TGTGCCAGCAGCTTGGGGGAGAACTATGGCTACACCTTC. This is translated as CASSLGENYGYTF. The full variable domain, with segments outside the CDR3 supplied by the reference TRBV7-8 and TRBJ1-2 proteins, appears as GAGVSQSPRYKVAKRGQDVALRCDPISGHVSLFWYQQALGQGPEFLTYFQNEAQLDKSGLPSDRFFAERPEGSVSTLKIQRTQQEDSAVYLCASSLGENYGYTFGSGTRLTVV.